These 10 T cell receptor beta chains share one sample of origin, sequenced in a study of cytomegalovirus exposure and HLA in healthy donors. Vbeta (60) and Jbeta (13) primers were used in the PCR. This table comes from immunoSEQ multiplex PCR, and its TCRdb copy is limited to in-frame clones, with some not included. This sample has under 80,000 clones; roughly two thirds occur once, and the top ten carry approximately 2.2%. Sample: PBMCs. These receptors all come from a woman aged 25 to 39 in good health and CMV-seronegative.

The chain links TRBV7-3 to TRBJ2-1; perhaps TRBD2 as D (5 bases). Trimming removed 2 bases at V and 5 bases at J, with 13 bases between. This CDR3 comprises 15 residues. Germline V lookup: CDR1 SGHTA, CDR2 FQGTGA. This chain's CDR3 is CASSLDGLANNEQFF. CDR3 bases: TGTGCCAGCAGCTTAGATGGACTCGCGAACAATGAGCAGTTCTTC.

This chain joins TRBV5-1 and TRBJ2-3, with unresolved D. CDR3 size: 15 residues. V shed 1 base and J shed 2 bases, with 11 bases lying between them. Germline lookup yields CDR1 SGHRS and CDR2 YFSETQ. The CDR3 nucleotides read TGCGCCAGCAGCTTGAAAGGAGTAAACACAGATACGCAGTATTTT. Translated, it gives CASSLKGVNTDTQYF. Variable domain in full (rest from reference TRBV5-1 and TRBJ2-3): KAGVTQTPRYLIKTRGQQVTLSCSPISGHRSVSWYQQTPGQGLQFLFEYFSETQRNKGNFPGRFSGRQFSNSRSEMNVSTLELGDSALYLCASSLKGVNTDTQYFGPGTRLTVL.

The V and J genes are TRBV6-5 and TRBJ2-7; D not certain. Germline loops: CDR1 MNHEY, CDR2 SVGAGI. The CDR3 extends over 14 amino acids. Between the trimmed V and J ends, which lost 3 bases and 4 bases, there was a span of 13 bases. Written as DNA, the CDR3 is TGTGCCAGCAGTTATAGGCAGGATCATTACGAGCAGTACTTC. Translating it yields CASSYRQDHYEQYF.

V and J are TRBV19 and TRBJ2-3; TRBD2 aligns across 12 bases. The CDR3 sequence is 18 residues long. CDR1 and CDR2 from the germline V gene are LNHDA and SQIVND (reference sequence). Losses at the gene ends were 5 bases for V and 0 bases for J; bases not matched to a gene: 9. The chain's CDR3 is CASSGGLAGHPSTDTQYF. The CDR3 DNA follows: TGTGCCAGTAGTGGCGGACTAGCGGGGCACCCTAGCACAGATACGCAGTATTTT.

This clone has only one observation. The CDR3 loop is CSVEEPRGTEAFF. For the CDR3, the DNA is TGCAGCGTTGAAGAGCCCAGGGGCACTGAAGCTTTCTTT. The V call is TRBV29-1, the J call TRBJ1-1, with TRBD1 as a possible D gene (6 bases). The CDR3 spans 13 residues. Trimming took 0 bases from V and 4 from J, leaving 9 bases between them. Germline V CDR1 and CDR2: SQVTM, ANQGSEA. Combining the CDR3 with reference TRBV29-1 and TRBJ1-1 gives the whole variable domain SAVISQKPSRDICQRGTSLTIQCQVDSQVTMMFWYRQQPGQSLTLIATANQGSEATYESGFVIDKFPISRPNLTFSTLTVSNMSPEDSSIYLCSVEEPRGTEAFFGQGTRLTVV.

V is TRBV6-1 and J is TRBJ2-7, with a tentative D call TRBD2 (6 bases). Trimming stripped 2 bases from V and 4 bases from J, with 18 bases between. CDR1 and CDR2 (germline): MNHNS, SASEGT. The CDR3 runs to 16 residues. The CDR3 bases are TGTGCCAGCAGTGAAAGTTCAGCGGAGGGGACTTACGAGCAGTACTTC. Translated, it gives CASSESSAEGTYEQYF.

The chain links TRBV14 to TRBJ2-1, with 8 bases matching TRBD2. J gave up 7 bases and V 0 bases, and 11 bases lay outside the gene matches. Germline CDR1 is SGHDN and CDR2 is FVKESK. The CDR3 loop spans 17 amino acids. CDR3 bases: TGTGCCAGCAGCCAAGATCAAGGACGGGGGGGTACAAATGAGCAGTTCTTC. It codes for CASSQDQGRGGTNEQFF. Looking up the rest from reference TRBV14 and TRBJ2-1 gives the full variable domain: EAGVTQFPSHSVIEKGQTVTLRCDPISGHDNLYWYRRVMGKEIKFLLHFVKESKQDESGMPNNRFLAERTGGTYSTLKVQPAELEDSGVYFCASSQDQGRGGTNEQFFGPGTRLTVL.

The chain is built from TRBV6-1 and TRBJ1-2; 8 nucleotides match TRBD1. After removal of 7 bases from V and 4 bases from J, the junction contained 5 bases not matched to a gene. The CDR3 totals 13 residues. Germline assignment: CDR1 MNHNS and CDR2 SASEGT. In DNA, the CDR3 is TGTGCCAGCACCCGGGACAGGTCCTATGGCTACACCTTC. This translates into CASTRDRSYGYTF.

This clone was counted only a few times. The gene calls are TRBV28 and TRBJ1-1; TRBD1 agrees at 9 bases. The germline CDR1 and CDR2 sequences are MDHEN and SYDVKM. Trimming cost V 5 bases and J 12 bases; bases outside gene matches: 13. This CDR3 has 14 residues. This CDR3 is CASSRPSNRGQTFF. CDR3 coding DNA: TGTGCCAGCAGTCGACCAAGTAACAGGGGGCAAACTTTCTTT. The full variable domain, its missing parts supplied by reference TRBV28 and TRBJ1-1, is DVKVTQSSRYLVKRTGEKVFLECVQDMDHENMFWYRQDPGLGLRLIYFSYDVKMKEKGDIPEGYSVSREKKERFSLILESASTNQTSMYLCASSRPSNRGQTFFGQGTRLTVV.

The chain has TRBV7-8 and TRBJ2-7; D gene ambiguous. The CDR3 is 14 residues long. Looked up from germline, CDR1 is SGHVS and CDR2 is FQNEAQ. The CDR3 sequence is CAIFKQQTAYEQYF. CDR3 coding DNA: TGTGCTATTTTCAAACAGCAGACGGCATACGAGCAGTACTTC. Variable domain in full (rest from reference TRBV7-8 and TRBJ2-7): GAGVSQSPRYKVAKRGQDVALRCDPISGHVSLFWYQQALGQGPEFLTYFQNEAQLDKSGLPSDRFFAERPEGSVSTLKIQRTQQEDSAVYLCAIFKQQTAYEQYFGPGTRLTVT.